The present T cell receptor beta chain was sequenced within a study of shared clonotypes between healthy human individuals (dated by TCRdb to 2020 to 2021). At the level of the whole study: The cohort included a few men and two women between 18 and 49 years of age. Per donor, three plates each were used for CD4 naive and CD4 memory, two for CD8 naive, and one for CD8 memory. Per donor, leukapheresis produced somewhere between about 0.94 and 10 billion PBMCs. Different laboratories and diverse techniques were used to prepare libraries and sequence TCR repertoires, to increase sequencing depth and limit assay-specific biases. To estimate repertoire size and how much clonotypes are shared between individuals, the study performed deep sequencing of blood TCR repertoires from roughly five healthy adults. Results the study describes overall, beyond this receptor: Sampling was limited to blood, and TCR repertoires in tissue likely differ from TCR repertoires in blood. Based on pairwise subsampling, the degree of clonotype sharing among donors was expected to be affected by sequencing depth. About 5% of naive CD4, more than 3% of naive CD8, approximately 2% of memory CD4, and about 0.4% of memory CD8 clonotypes were shared across several donors. The genetic and exposure-history diversity represented was limited by the small number of donors. Even with the large sequencing depth, rarefaction of the sorted-subset datasets indicated that sequencing was incomplete. Naive subsets generally had larger estimated clonotype richness than memory subsets did. Clonotypes shared by all four sorted-subset donors showed higher generation probabilities than non-shared clonotypes.

Using the deep immunoSEQ assay, TCR CDR3 regions were amplified from genomic DNA by multiplex PCR. Extracted genomic DNA from each cell subset was spread evenly across all wells of several immunoSEQ 96-well plates, with each plate serving as a replicate. For sorted subsets, about 0.2 ug genomic DNA, equal to 25,000 to 35,000 T cell genomes, was loaded into each replicate PCR. The purified libraries were quantified using a Qubit 3.0 fluorometer, sized with a Bioanalyzer 2100, and then quantified again using the KAPA Library Quantification kit. A separate single-read 150-cycle Illumina NextSeq 550 flow cell was used to sequence each immunoSEQ 96-well plate. In the source study's methods: The immunoSEQ output contained only junctional sequences without quality scores, so filtering could not match that applied to full-length reads. Sequences were annotated with PyIR, a Python wrapper for IgBLAST v1.9, and V/J genes and CDR3 were assigned using IMGT germline references. Reads were filtered out if the reads had weak V/J assignments (E-value above 1e-6), no CDR3, stop codons, out-of-frame junctions, or ambiguous translated residues. V3J clonotypes were defined as sequences sharing the same inferred V gene, J gene, and CDR3 amino acid sequence. To compute the percentage overlap between repertoires, the number of shared unique clonotypes was divided by the size of the smaller repertoire. Three approaches were used to assess repertoire richness: RTK rarefaction, the Chao1 estimator, and Recon v2.1 estimates of unobserved clonotypes. Generation probabilities were computed with OLGA for all TCRbeta clonotypes obtained by the gDNA method from four donors. TCRdb re-hosts the immuneACCESS table, in-frame sequences only. Its copies lack some clones; in the studies checked, an unresolved V gene accounts for under half of them, and the cause for the rest is not known. V and J calls and clone size come straight from that table; D and trimming were deduced from the DNA. This sample holds over a million clones; about 74% were observed only once. In total, the top ten clones hold roughly 1.5% of the sample.

The CDR3 goes from the cysteine to the phenylalanine over 14 residues. The CDR3 DNA has 42 bases and is translated from base 1. Trimming removed 4 bases from V and 5 bases from J; the gene matches leave 7 bases unexplained. Sequences SGHTS (CDR1) and YDEGEE (CDR2) are obtained from the germline V gene. The donors were healthy, HIV-negative adults with no recently reported acute infections or vaccinations. All donors were Caucasian adults living in Nashville, Tennessee, USA. Magnetic negative selection was used to enrich CD4+ T cells, after which naive cells were positively selected on CD45RA and the negative fraction became the memory subset. After blood collection by leukapheresis, PBMCs were isolated using Ficoll-Histopaque density gradient centrifugation and then cryopreserved in the vapor phase of liquid nitrogen. Analytical flow cytometry was used to check the purity and quantity of each magnetically sorted T cell population. From each sorted fraction, genomic DNA was isolated and quantified by UV absorbance on a Nanodrop 2000c.

This clone was detected a few times. The specificity of this receptor is unknown. Base qualities were left out, and no much larger clone turns up one base away. The source of this sequence is a man between 18 and 35 years old in good health. What was sequenced was memory CD4+ T cells sorted from blood. What the cell subset or site label conveys for this sample: CD45RA-negative fraction. Recombination connected TRBV5-8 to TRBJ2-3, and 7 junctional nucleotides match TRBD1. The base sequence is TGTGCCAGCAGCGAAGGGGGCGCAAGAGATACGCAGTATTTT. This is translated as CASSEGGARDTQYF. The CDR3 plus the reference TRBV5-8 and TRBJ2-3 genes for the other parts give the full variable domain: EAGVTQSPTHLIKTRGQQATLRCSPISGHTSVYWYQQALGLGLQFLLWYDEGEERNRGNFPPRFSGRQFPNYSSELNVNALELEDSALYLCASSEGGARDTQYFGPGTRLTVL.